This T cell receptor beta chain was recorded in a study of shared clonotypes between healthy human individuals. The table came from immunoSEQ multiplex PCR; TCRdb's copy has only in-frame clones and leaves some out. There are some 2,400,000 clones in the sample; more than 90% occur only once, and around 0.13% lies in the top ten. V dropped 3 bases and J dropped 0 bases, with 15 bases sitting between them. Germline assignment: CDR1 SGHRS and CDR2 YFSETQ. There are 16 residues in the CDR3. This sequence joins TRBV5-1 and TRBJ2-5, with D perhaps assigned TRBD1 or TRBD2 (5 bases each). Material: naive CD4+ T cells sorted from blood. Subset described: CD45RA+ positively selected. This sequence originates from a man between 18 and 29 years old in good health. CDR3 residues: CASSSRRGGHQETQYF. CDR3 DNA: TGCGCCAGCAGCTCCCGACGGGGCGGACACCAAGAGACCCAGTACTTC.